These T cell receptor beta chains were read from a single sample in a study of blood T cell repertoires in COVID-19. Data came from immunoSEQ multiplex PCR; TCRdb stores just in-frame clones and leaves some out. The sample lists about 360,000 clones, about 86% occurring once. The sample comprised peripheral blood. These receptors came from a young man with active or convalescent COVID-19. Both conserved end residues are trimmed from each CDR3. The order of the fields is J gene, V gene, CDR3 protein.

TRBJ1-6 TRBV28 ASSLYALSPGQGKNSPLH
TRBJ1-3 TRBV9 ASSVVPTGAHDSGNTIY
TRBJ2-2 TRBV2 ASSPTAGGPTGELF
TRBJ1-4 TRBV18 ASSRDVGGNEKLF
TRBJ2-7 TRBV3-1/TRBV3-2 ASSDRGDRGRTNEQY
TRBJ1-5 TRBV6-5 ASSFPDRAVQH
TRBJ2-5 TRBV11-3 ASSLGQRGQY
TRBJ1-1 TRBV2 ASSERSGQSNTEAF
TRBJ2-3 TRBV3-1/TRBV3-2 ASSQDRGPTDTQY
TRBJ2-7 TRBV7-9 ASSSPGEYEQY
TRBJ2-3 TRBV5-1 ASSRNSADTQY
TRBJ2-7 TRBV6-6 ASSYRAGASYEQY
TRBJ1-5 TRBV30 AWSYPDTSMGPQH
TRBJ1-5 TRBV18 ASSPTGRGQPQH
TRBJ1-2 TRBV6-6 ASVKQGYGYT
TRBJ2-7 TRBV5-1 ASSLGGQGLREQY
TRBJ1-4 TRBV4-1 ASSQERRAGPASEKLF
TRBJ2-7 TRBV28 ATEGRGYEQY
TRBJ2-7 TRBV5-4 ASSLGDRDLYEQY
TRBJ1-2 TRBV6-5 ASSYSSGDYGYT
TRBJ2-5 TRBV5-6 ASSLGGTQY
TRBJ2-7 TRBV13 ASSPSPGLAGSYEQY
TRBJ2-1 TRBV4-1 ASSQDPEGTRSYNEQF
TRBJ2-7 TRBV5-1 ASSLEEGYYEQY
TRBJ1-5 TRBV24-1 ATQDSNQPQH
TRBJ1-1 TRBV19 ASSARQSEAF
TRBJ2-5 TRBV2 ASTILDSVQETQY
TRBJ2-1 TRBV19 ASSPRLAGGASYNEQF
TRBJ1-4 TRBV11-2 ASSLSTFREKLF
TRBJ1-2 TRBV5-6 ASSLGDRSYGYT
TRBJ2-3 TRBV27 ASSPGVVMGDTQY
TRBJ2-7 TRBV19 ASTPGQGEREQY
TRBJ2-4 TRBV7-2 ASSYDRGNIQY
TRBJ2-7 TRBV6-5 ASRTGGGYEQY
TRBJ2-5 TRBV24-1 ATSDNKWTVAGETQY
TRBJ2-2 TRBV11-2 ASSWTGTGHLGRTGELF
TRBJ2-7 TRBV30 AWAQGDYEQY
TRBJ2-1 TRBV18 ASSSPGQGVNEQF
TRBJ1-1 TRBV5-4 ASSLGTGSGNTEAF
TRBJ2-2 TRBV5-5 ASSLQQGSGELF
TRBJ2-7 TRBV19 ASSPWFGTGGRSEQY
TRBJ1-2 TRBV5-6 ASSFRVGGYGYT
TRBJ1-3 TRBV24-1 ATSDLSRGLSGNTIY
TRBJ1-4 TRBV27 ASRTQGANEKLF
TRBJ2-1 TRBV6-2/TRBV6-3 ASSLPQSGARHPSSYNEQF